In its sample, the clone carrying this TCR beta chain was seen a few times. This entry is derived from a study of early T cells in non-severe SARS-CoV-2 infection. Looking at the study overall: Alpha and beta chains were unpaired, from unsorted whole-blood bulk RNA.

MiXCR, applied by TCRdb to the 5' RACE reads, yields one record per CDR3 protein. Of 25,000 to 30,000 distinct CDR3 sequences in the sample, roughly 5.1% were seen once. V was clipped by 6 bases and J by 0 bases, with 15 bases between them. The CDR3 totals 14 residues. The germline V gene encodes CDR1 DFQATT and CDR2 SNEGSKA (reference sequence). Specimen: whole blood. The TCR sequence derives from an adult who was a healthcare worker with PCR-confirmed SARS-CoV-2 infection or an uninfected control (not recorded which). V usage is TRBV20-1 and J usage is TRBJ2-7; D not resolved. In DNA form, the CDR3 reads TGCAGTGCCACCCAGATGGGGTACTCCTACGAGCAGTACTTC. This gives the protein CSATQMGYSYEQYF.